The 17 T cell receptor beta chains below were found in one sample sequenced in a study of T cell changes during pregnancy in multiple sclerosis. The table came from immunoSEQ multiplex PCR; TCRdb's copy has only in-frame clones and leaves some out. The sample lists some 100,000 clones, around 92% occurring once. This specimen was peripheral blood, taken before pregnancy. The source of these receptors is a female donor with multiple sclerosis, enrolled in a pregnancy study.

V usage is TRBV10-2 and J usage is TRBJ2-7; 10 positions match TRBD2. Trimming at V came to 4 bases and at J to 4 bases, leaving 16 bases not matched to a gene. The CDR3 covers 18 residues. Germline CDR1 is WSHSY and CDR2 is SAAADI. The CDR3 sequence is CASSVVNVGLAGVYEQYF. The CDR3 DNA reads as TGCGCCAGCAGTGTAGTTAATGTCGGGCTAGCGGGAGTATACGAGCAGTACTTC.

The CDR3 here is CAWSAGVYNEQFF. The CDR3, as DNA: TGTGCCTGGAGTGCCGGGGTCTACAATGAGCAGTTCTTC. The chain recombines TRBV30 with TRBJ2-1; maybe TRBD2 (5 bases). The CDR3 totals 13 residues. CDR1 GTSNPN and CDR2 SVGIG come from the germline V gene (reference sequence). The V gene lost 1 base and the J gene lost 3 bases, with 7 bases spanning the gap.

This chain joins TRBV27 and TRBJ1-5; maybe TRBD1 (6 bases). The V end lost 2 bases, the J end lost 4 bases, and 12 bases lay between the germline ends. The CDR3 loop spans 15 amino acids. The V gene's germline CDR1 is MNHEY and CDR2 SMNVEV (reference sequence). Written as DNA, the CDR3 is TGTGCCAGCAGTTTAGTGGCAGGGGCAAATCAGCCCCAGCATTTT. It encodes CASSLVAGANQPQHF.

Here the CDR3 reads CASSSGQGMAEQFF. In nucleotides, the CDR3 is TGTGCCAGCAGTTCCGGACAGGGTATGGCTGAGCAGTTCTTC. V and J are TRBV27 and TRBJ2-1; 8 nucleotides match TRBD1. Germline-derived CDR1 and CDR2 are MNHEY and SMNVEV (reference sequence). This CDR3 has 14 amino acids. The J segment lost 9 bases and the V segment lost 4 bases, leaving 8 bases of the junction unmatched.

V and J are TRBV27 and TRBJ1-5, with 8 positions matching TRBD1. Germline CDR1 and CDR2: MNHEY and SMNVEV (reference sequence). This CDR3 is 15 amino acids long. The V gene end was trimmed by 6 bases and the J gene end by 1 base; junction bases not matched to a gene: 5. The CDR3 sequence is CASRSDRESNQPQHF. CDR3 nucleotides: TGTGCCAGCAGATCGGACAGGGAGAGCAATCAGCCCCAGCATTTT.

The chain employs TRBV7-2 and TRBJ2-5; 12 bases are shared with TRBD2. This CDR3 contains 17 residues. Germline trimming cut 3 bases from V and 5 bases from J; bases unmatched to any gene: 10. Germline values: CDR1 SGHTA, CDR2 FQGNSA. DNA of the CDR3: TGTGCCAGCAGCTTCCGGACCAGACTAGCGGGAGCCGAGACCCAGTACTTC. As protein: CASSFRTRLAGAETQYF.

This chain uses TRBV6-1 with TRBJ1-5, with 7 bases identical to TRBD1. Per germline, CDR1 MNHNS and CDR2 SASEGT. Trimming removed 1 base from V and 7 bases from J; junction bases left unmatched: 7. This CDR3 contains 15 residues. The CDR3 reads CASSEGQGSFQPQHF. CDR3 in DNA: TGTGCCAGCAGTGAAGGACAGGGAAGTTTCCAGCCCCAGCATTTT.

The chain carries TRBV30 and TRBJ2-1; TRBD1 might be the D (9 bases). V was shortened by 5 bases and J by 4 bases, with 21 bases between the two germline ends. In germline, CDR1 is GTSNPN, CDR2 SVGIG (reference sequence). The CDR3 loop spans 16 amino acids. The DNA of the CDR3 is TGTGCCTGGGACCTTAGCGGGACAGGGCTTTACAATGAGCAGTTCTTC. Translated: CAWDLSGTGLYNEQFF. The full variable domain, completed using reference TRBV30 and TRBJ2-1, is SQTIHQWPATLVQPVGSPLSLECTVEGTSNPNLYWYRQAAGRGLQLLFYSVGIGQISSEVPQNLSASRPQDRQFILSSKKLLLSDSGFYLCAWDLSGTGLYNEQFFGPGTRLTVL.

This chain uses TRBV2 with TRBJ2-7; D possibly corresponds to TRBD1 (5 bases). Germline V gene data show CDR1 as SNHLY and CDR2 as FYNNEI. CDR3 length equals 11 residues. The germline V and J ends were trimmed by 6 bases and 7 bases, with 10 bases remaining between them. The CDR3 loop reads CASRETGEQYF. CDR3 nucleotide sequence: TGTGCCAGCAGGGAAACAGGAGAGCAGTACTTC.

The chain carries TRBV19 and TRBJ2-7; 11 bases fit TRBD1. Germline lookup yields CDR1 LNHDA and CDR2 SQIVND (reference sequence). The V gene end was trimmed by 3 bases and the J gene end by 2 bases; junction bases not matched to a gene: 3. CDR3 length equals 15 residues. This CDR3 is CASSIGTGGPYEQYF. The CDR3 DNA reads TGTGCCAGTAGTATCGGGACAGGGGGACCCTACGAGCAGTACTTC.

This chain joins TRBV5-1 and TRBJ1-5; unclear D gene. Germline CDR1 is SGHRS and CDR2 is YFSETQ. This CDR3 is 14 amino acids long. Deletions cut 0 bases from V and 1 base from J, with 5 bases between. In nucleotides, the CDR3 is TGCGCCAGCAGCTTGGGAACAAGCAATCAGCCCCAGCATTTT. Its translation is CASSLGTSNQPQHF.

The chain combines TRBV5-1 with TRBJ2-2; 11 bases map to TRBD2. With 5 bases clipped from V and 1 base from J, the junction kept 4 bases outside the gene matches. Germline V gives CDR1 SGHRS, CDR2 YFSETQ. The CDR3 is 16 amino acids. CDR3 sequence (DNA): TGCGCCAGCAGAGCTGGACTAGCGGGGAACACCGGGGAGCTGTTTTTT. Translation: CASRAGLAGNTGELFF.

The chain has TRBV19 and TRBJ2-6; the match to TRBD1 covers 7 bases. There are 16 residues in the CDR3. V dropped 4 bases and J dropped 4; count of bases not matched to a gene: 7. The V gene's germline CDR1 is LNHDA and CDR2 SQIVND (reference sequence). The CDR3: CASSTLDRVGANVLTF. CDR3 DNA: TGTGCCAGTAGTACCCTCGACAGGGTCGGGGCCAACGTCCTGACTTTC.

The CDR3 DNA reads TGCGCCAGCAGCCAAGGCGGCGCCCAAGAGACCCAGTACTTC. Protein sequence: CASSQGGAQETQYF. The chain carries TRBV4-1 and TRBJ2-5; D not certain. The CDR3 length is 14 residues. V was trimmed by 1 base and J by 1 base, leaving 7 bases between them. Per the germline V gene, CDR1 is MGHRA and CDR2 is YSYEKL.

V and J are TRBV2 and TRBJ2-2; D perhaps matches TRBD1 (5 bases). Germline values: CDR1 SNHLY, CDR2 FYNNEI. CDR3 length: 14 residues. V was clipped by 4 bases and J by 3 bases, with 9 bases between them. The CDR3: CASSVGQYTGELFF. CDR3 nucleotides: TGTGCCAGCAGTGTCGGACAATACACCGGGGAGCTGTTTTTT.

The chain is built from TRBV19 and TRBJ2-7; the D gene is possibly TRBD2 (5 bases). CDR3 length equals 12 residues. With 5 bases removed from V and 3 bases from J, the gap between germline ends came to 8 bases. Per germline, CDR1 LNHDA and CDR2 SQIVND (reference sequence). The CDR3 DNA follows: TGTGCCAGTAGTCAGCGGCGCTACGAGCAGTACTTC. This encodes CASSQRRYEQYF. Variable domain in full (rest from reference TRBV19 and TRBJ2-7): DGGITQSPKYLFRKEGQNVTLSCEQNLNHDAMYWYRQDPGQGLRLIYYSQIVNDFQKGDIAEGYSVSREKKESFPLTVTSAQKNPTAFYLCASSQRRYEQYFGPGTRLTVT.

The rearrangement uses TRBV29-1 and TRBJ2-7; 10 nucleotides agree with TRBD1. The CDR3 contains 13 residues. Per germline, CDR1 SQVTM and CDR2 ANQGSEA. V gave up 5 bases and J gave up 7 bases; unmatched junction bases: 8. CDR3 coding DNA: TGCAGCGTTAAGGGACAGGGGCCACCGGAGCAGTACTTC. It is translated as CSVKGQGPPEQYF.